This note documents a single T cell receptor beta chain sequence. This specimen belongs to a study of T cell changes during pregnancy in multiple sclerosis. CDR1 SGDLS and CDR2 YYNGEE come from the germline V gene. Trimming removed 0 bases at V and 2 bases at J, with 13 bases between. The CDR3 is 16 residues long. Libraries were prepared by immunoSEQ multiplex PCR; TCRdb keeps only in-frame clonotypes and omits some of them. The sample yields 60,000 or so clones, roughly 90% seen once. This sequence was found in a female donor with multiple sclerosis, enrolled in a pregnancy study. The starting material was peripheral blood, obtained before pregnancy. This rearrangement joins TRBV9 to TRBJ2-3, with D tentatively TRBD1 (5 bases). CDR3 loop: CASSVDLAGNTDTQYF. The CDR3 nucleotides are TGTGCCAGCAGCGTAGACCTGGCAGGGAACACAGATACGCAGTATTTT.